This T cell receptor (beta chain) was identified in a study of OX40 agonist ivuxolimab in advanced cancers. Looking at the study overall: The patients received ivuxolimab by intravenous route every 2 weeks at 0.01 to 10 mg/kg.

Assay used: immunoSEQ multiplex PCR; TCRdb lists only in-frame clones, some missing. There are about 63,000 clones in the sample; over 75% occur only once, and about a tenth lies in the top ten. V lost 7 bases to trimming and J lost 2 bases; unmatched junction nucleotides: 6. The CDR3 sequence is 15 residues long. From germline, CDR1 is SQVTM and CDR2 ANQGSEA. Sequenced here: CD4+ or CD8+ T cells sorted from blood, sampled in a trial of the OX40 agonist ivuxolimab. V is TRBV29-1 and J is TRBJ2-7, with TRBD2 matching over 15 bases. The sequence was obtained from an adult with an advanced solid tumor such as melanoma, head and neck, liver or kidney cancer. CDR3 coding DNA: TGCAGCGCCCGGACTAGCGGGGGGGTCCCCTACGAGCAGTACTTC. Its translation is CSARTSGGVPYEQYF.